This TCR beta chain was captured by sequencing in a study of cytomegalovirus exposure and HLA in healthy donors. It was healthy bone marrow donors who served as donors. A multiplex PCR was run with 60 Vbeta primers and 13 Jbeta primers. TCRdb's table, derived via immunoSEQ multiplex PCR, lists solely in-frame clones and lacks some. The sample consists of about 94,000 clones, over 65% of them appearing once. Regarding the study as a whole: Solely CMV serostatus was available to characterize immune exposure. About 87% or about 30% of the time was how often most TCR beta V segments were productive, according to an earlier analysis.

After removal of 4 bases from V and 4 bases from J, the junction contained 10 bases not matched to a gene. Germline V gives CDR1 SGDLS, CDR2 YYNGEE. This CDR3 contains 15 residues. To note about this clone: The antigen remains unidentified.

J is TRBJ2-5 and V is TRBV9; 7 bases are shared with TRBD1. This TCR derives from a man aged 25 to 40 in good health and CMV-seronegative. The specimen was PBMCs. This CDR3 reads CASSSRTGFSETQYF. In nucleotides, the CDR3 is TGTGCCAGCAGCAGCCGGACAGGCTTCTCAGAGACCCAGTACTTC.